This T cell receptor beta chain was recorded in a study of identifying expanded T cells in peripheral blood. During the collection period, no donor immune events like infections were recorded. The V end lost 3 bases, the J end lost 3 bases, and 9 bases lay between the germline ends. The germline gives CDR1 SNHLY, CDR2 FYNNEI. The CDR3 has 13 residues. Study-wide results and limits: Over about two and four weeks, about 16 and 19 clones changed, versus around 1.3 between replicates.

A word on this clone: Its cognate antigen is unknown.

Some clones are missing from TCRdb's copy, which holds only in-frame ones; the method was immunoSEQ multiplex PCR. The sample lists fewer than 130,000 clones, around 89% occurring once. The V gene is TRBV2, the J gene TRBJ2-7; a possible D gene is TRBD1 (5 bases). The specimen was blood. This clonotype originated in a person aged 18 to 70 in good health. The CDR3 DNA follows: TGTGCCAGCAGTGACAGGGTTTTCTACGAGCAGTACTTC. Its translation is CASSDRVFYEQYF.